The 6 T cell receptor beta chains presented below share a single source sample, sequenced in a study of cytomegalovirus exposure and HLA in healthy donors. PCR involved 60 Vbeta and 13 Jbeta primers. Assay used: immunoSEQ multiplex PCR; TCRdb lists only in-frame clones, some missing. The sample shows 140,000 to 150,000 clones, 80% of them seen only once. The sample taken for sequencing was PBMCs. The source of these receptors is a man between 40 and 49 years old in good health and CMV-seronegative.

The CDR3 region has the DNA TGTGCTAGTGGTTTAGGGGACAGGGTAAATTCACCCCTCCACTTT. The encoded protein is CASGLGDRVNSPLHF. V and J are TRBV12-5 and TRBJ1-6; 9 bases agree with TRBD1. Unmatched junction bases numbered 4, after V lost 3 bases and J lost 7 bases. The CDR3 consists of 15 residues. The V gene's germline CDR1 is LGHNT and CDR2 FRNRAP.

V gene TRBV30 combines with J gene TRBJ2-5; a possible D gene is TRBD2 (6 bases). The DNA end favors TRBJ2-7, so the J call may be wrong. This CDR3 has 16 residues. The germline gives CDR1 GTSNPN, CDR2 SVGIG (reference sequence). The CDR3 sequence: CAWSVRVGTPSYEQYF. Written as DNA, the CDR3 is TGTGCCTGGAGTGTAAGGGTTGGGACTCCTTCGTACGAGCAGTACTTC.

J is TRBJ2-5 and V is TRBV11-2; D perhaps matches TRBD1 (6 bases). Germline V gene sequence: CDR1 SGHAT, CDR2 FQNNGV. The CDR3 covers 14 residues. Trimming took off 5 bases at V and 5 bases at J, with 15 bases between the two ends. CDR3 nucleotides: TGTGCCAGCAGCCGAACCGGGACACGGGAGACCCAGTACTTC. This encodes CASSRTGTRETQYF.

The genes are TRBV6-4 and TRBJ1-2, with D maybe TRBD1 (6 bases). With 3 bases removed from V and 5 bases from J, the gap between germline ends came to 10 bases. The CDR3 is made up of 13 amino acids. From germline, CDR1 is MRHNA and CDR2 SNTAGT. In DNA, the CDR3 is TGTGCCAGCAGTGAGGGAGGGGGATATGGCTACACCTTC. This sequence encodes CASSEGGGYGYTF.

V usage is TRBV9 and J usage is TRBJ2-5; TRBD1 is a possible D gene (6 bases). The CDR3 extends over 13 amino acids. The germline V and J ends were trimmed by 0 bases and 4 bases, with 7 bases remaining between them. Germline lookup yields CDR1 SGDLS and CDR2 YYNGEE. The CDR3 sequence: CASSVGDIETQYF. The CDR3 coding sequence is TGTGCCAGCAGCGTAGGGGACATAGAGACCCAGTACTTC.

The rearrangement joins TRBV28 to TRBJ2-7; D is possibly TRBD1 (6 bases). Germline V CDR1 and CDR2: MDHEN, SYDVKM. V was clipped by 6 bases and J by 0 bases, with 15 bases between them. This CDR3 contains 15 residues. The CDR3 sequence: CASSPGTTTSYEQYF. DNA of the CDR3: TGTGCCAGCAGCCCCGGGACAACGACCTCCTACGAGCAGTACTTC.